The entry below gives a single T cell receptor beta chain sequence along with its context. PCR was performed using 60 Vbeta and 13 Jbeta primers. Data came from immunoSEQ multiplex PCR; TCRdb stores just in-frame clones and leaves some out. The table includes fewer than 250,000 clones, over 75% detected once. This entry comes from a study of cytomegalovirus exposure and HLA in healthy donors. The CDR3 sequence is 13 residues long. V lost 7 bases and J lost 5; bases outside the gene matches: 6. From germline, CDR1 is KGHSH and CDR2 LQKENI. The chain combines TRBV18 with TRBJ1-1; 8 bases map to TRBD1. What was sequenced was PBMCs. This sequence was found in a woman aged 45-60 years in good health and CMV-seropositive. DNA of the CDR3: TGTGCCAGCTTTCCCGACAGGGGAACTGAAGCTTTCTTT. Its protein is CASFPDRGTEAFF. Filled out from reference TRBV18 and TRBJ1-1, the complete variable domain reads NAGVMQNPRHLVRRRGQEARLRCSPMKGHSHVYWYRQLPEEGLKFMVYLQKENIIDESGMPKERFSAEFPKEGPSILRIQQVVRGDSAAYFCASFPDRGTEAFFGQGTRLTVV.